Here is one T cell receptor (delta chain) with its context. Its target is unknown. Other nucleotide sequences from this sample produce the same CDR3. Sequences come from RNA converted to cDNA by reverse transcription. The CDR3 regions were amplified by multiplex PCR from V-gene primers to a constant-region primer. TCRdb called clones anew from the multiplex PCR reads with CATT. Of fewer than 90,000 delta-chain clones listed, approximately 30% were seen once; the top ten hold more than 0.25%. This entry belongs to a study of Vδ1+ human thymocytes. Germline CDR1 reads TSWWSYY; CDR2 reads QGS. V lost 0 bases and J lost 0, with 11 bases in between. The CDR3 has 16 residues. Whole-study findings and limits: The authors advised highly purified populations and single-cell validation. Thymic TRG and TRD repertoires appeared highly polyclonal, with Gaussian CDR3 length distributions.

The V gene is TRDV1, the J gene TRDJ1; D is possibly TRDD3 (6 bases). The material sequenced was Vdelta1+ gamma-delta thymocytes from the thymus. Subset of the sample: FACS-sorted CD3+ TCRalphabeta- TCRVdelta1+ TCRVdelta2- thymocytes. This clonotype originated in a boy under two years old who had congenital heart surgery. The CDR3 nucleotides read TGTGCTCTTGGGGAACTCTGGGGTGCTCACACCGATAAACTCATCTTT. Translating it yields CALGELWGAHTDKLIF.